This TCR beta chain was profiled in a study of cytomegalovirus exposure and HLA in healthy donors. Study-wide points: Equally common other TCR beta chains were less clonally expanded than HLA-associated ones, a later analysis found. Later analysis identified a missense DCLRE1C variant that was linked to TCR beta V- and J-gene trimming.

Regarding this clone: The antigen is undetermined.

This CDR3 contains 15 residues. The ends lost 0 bases at V and 4 bases at J; junction bases unmatched: 5. CDR1 and CDR2 (germline): SGHDT, YYEEEE. The PCR ran on 60 Vbeta and 13 Jbeta primers. The data were produced by immunoSEQ multiplex PCR, yet TCRdb's version contains in-frame clones alone and is incomplete. In the table there are tens of thousands of clones, about 84% of which are singletons. Sequencing input: PBMCs. V usage is TRBV5-6 and J usage is TRBJ2-7; 9 bases map to TRBD1. The receptor was derived from a girl aged 2-15 years in good health and CMV-seropositive. The DNA for the CDR3 is TGTGCCAGCAGCTTGGGGGACAGGGATTATTACGAGCAGTACTTC. Translated, it gives CASSLGDRDYYEQYF.